This T cell receptor (beta chain) emerged from a study of blood T cell repertoires in COVID-19. Study context: Sample material is recorded as cDNA or gDNA derived from T cells, B-cell-depleted T cells, or PBMCs.

The germline gives CDR1 SGHAT, CDR2 FQNNGV. The CDR3 totals 14 residues. V shed 5 bases, J shed 2 bases, and the junction held 4 bases outside the gene matches. Measured with immunoSEQ multiplex PCR; TCRdb has only the in-frame clones, and not every one. This table holds over 100,000 clones, about 90% found once. This clonotype was obtained from a middle-aged man with acute or convalescent COVID-19. Sequenced material: peripheral blood. This chain uses TRBV11-2 with TRBJ2-7; 9 nucleotides match TRBD1. CDR3 region: CASSRGQGPYEQYF. In DNA form, the CDR3 reads TGTGCCAGCAGCCGGGGACAGGGTCCCTACGAGCAGTACTTC.